This is a list of T cell receptor beta chains from one sample in a study of blood T cell repertoires in COVID-19. Clones were read by immunoSEQ multiplex PCR, and TCRdb kept only the in-frame ones, dropping some. The sample lists 120,000 to 150,000 clones; roughly four fifths were seen once. Sequencing was carried out using peripheral blood. These receptors were obtained from a human donor with acute or convalescent COVID-19. The donor label of this sample is uncertain. CDR3s include the opening cysteine and the closing phenylalanine or tryptophan.

TRBV7-9 | CASSVLAKTGELFF
TRBV4-1 | CASSPFTGTGHTGELFF
TRBV9 | CASSVSVSQDEQFF
TRBV9 | CASSAFRGSGNTIYF
TRBV28 | CASRPIGTSGGSLTQYF
TRBV2 | CASRLHRTGSTEAFF
TRBV19 | CASSPRVLEGDSNTGELFF
TRBV5-1 | CASSAGQPGSGNTIYF
TRBV4-1 | CASSQETGYSSGFF
TRBV12-3/TRBV12-4 | CASSHRSNYGYTF
TRBV3-1/TRBV3-2 | CASNPDFSNYGYTF
TRBV10-3 | CAISESQTLLSYGYTF
TRBV4-2 | CASSQAAGDNYGYTF
TRBV25-1 | CASRQGLSYEQYF
TRBV19 | CASTVVAGANVLTF
TRBV5-1 | CASSPDTGLTEAFF
TRBV5-1 | CASSTPGVRTEAFF
TRBV2 | CASSDWGRNTEAFF
TRBV6-5 | CASRILGEGNTEAFF
TRBV19 | CASSITQEKLFF
TRBV13 | CASSAGTGDYEQYF
TRBV24-1 | CATSGPQGANTGELFF
TRBV5-4 | CASSSTNTEAFF
TRBV24-1 | CATRTGQYSNQPQHF
TRBV7-9 | CASSRVGQPQHF
TRBV6-5 | CASSRDPPEAFF
TRBV5-1 | CASSGGGTQETQYF
TRBV11-1 | CASSVREGRAEAFF
TRBV14 | CASSQEEQGVDTQYF
TRBV9 | CASSPGVAAYEQYF
TRBV2 | CAVKGQVGGAFF
TRBV15 | CATSTYGGGLPSSYNEQFF
TRBV10-1 | CASSEGQLNTEAFF
TRBV7-9 | CASSRDSYGYTF
TRBV6-5 | CASSYATGSGNTIYF
TRBV11-2 | CASSVDRERAVGAQYF
TRBV7-9 | CASSLGASGNTIYF
TRBV5-6 | CASSFGQGGGYTF
TRBV18 | CASSSRTENTEAFF
TRBV6-5 | CASSYRGYEQYF
TRBV24-1 | CATSEGLFHGYTF
TRBV6-1 | CASSEVTAGRGTEAFF
TRBV5-1 | CASSLREKNSPLHF
TRBV18 | CASSPQGRPYEQYF
TRBV21-1 | CASSTRFFTEAFF
TRBV19 | CASSIGSGGGDEQFF
TRBV19 | CASSPGWEAFF
TRBV4-1 | CASSQVDTLAFYGYTF
TRBV6-6 | CASSLQGKDYGYTF
TRBV15 | CATSRGQRGDGYTF
TRBV6-2/TRBV6-3 | CASSYSTGSGSYNSPLHF
TRBV11-3 | CASSLETGSRGTGELFF